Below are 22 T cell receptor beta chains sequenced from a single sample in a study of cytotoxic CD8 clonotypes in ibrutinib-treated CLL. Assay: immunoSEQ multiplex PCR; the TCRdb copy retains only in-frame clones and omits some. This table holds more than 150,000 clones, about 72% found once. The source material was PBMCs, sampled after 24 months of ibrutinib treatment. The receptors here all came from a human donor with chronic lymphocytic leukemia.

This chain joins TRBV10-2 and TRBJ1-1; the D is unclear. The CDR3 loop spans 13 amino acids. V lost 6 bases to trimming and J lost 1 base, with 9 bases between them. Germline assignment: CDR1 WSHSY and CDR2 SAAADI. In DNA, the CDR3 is TGCGCCAGCAGCTACAGCAAGAACACTGAAGCTTTCTTT. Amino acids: CASSYSKNTEAFF.

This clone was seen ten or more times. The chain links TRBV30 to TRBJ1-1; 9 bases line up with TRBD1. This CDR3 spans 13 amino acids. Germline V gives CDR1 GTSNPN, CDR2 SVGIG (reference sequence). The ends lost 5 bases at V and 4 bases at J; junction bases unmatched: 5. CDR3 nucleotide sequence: TGTGCCTGGGGACAGGGGAGGATCACTGAAGCTTTCTTT. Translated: CAWGQGRITEAFF.

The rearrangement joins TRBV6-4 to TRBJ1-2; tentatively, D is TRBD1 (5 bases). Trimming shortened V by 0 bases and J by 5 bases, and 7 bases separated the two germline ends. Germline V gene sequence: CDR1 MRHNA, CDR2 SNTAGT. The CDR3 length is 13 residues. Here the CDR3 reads CASSDSTAYGYTF. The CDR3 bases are TGTGCCAGCAGTGACTCGACAGCGTATGGCTACACCTTC.

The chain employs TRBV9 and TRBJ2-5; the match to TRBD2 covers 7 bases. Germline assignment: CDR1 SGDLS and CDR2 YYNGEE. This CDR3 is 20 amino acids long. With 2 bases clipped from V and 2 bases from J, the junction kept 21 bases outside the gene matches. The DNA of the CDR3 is TGTGCCAGCAGCGTTTTCCATGGGGCAGCCGTAGCGGGCGGACAAGAGACCCAGTACTTC. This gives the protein CASSVFHGAAVAGGQETQYF.

The CDR3 DNA is TGTGCCAGCAGTTCCCCGGGGGGGGAGAGCTCCTACGAGCAGTACTTC. Encoded protein: CASSSPGGESSYEQYF. V usage is TRBV28 and J usage is TRBJ2-7, with 8 bases that match TRBD2. V shed 4 bases and J 0 bases; nucleotides not matched to a gene: 8. This CDR3 region has 16 residues. Germline CDR1 MDHEN, CDR2 SYDVKM.

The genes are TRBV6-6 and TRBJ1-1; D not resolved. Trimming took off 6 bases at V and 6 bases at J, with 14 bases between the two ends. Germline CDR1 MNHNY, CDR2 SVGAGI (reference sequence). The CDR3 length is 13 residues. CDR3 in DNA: TGTGCCAGCAGCTATCCCCCCGGGTCTGAAGCTTTCTTT. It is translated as CASSYPPGSEAFF.

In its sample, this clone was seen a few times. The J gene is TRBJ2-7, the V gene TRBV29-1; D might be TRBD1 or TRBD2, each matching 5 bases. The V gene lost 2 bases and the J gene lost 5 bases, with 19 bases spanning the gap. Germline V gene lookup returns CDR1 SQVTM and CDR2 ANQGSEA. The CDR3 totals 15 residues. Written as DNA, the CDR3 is TGCAGCGTTGAATCCTTCTTGGGACCAGGGAACGAGCAGTACTTC. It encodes CSVESFLGPGNEQYF.

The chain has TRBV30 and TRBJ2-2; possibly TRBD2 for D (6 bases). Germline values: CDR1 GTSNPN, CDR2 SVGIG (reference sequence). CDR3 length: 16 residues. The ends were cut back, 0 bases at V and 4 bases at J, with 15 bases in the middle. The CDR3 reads CAWSVLGRPTTGELFF. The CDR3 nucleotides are TGTGCCTGGAGTGTACTAGGGAGGCCGACCACCGGGGAGCTGTTTTTT.

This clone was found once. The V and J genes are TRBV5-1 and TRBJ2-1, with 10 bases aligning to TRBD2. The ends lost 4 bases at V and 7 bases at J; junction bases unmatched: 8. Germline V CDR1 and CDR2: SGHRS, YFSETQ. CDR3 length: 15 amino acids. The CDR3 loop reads CASSSLAGEANEQFF. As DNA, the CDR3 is TGCGCCAGCAGCAGTCTAGCGGGAGAGGCTAATGAGCAGTTCTTC. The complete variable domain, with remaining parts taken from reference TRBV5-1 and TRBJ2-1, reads KAGVTQTPRYLIKTRGQQVTLSCSPISGHRSVSWYQQTPGQGLQFLFEYFSETQRNKGNFPGRFSGRQFSNSRSEMNVSTLELGDSALYLCASSSLAGEANEQFFGPGTRLTVL.

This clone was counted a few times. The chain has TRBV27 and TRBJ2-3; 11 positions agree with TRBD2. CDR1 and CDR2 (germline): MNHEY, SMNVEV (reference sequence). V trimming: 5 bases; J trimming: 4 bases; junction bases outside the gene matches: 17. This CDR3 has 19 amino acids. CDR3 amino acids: CASSPGLAETVEKADTQYF. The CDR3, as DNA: TGTGCCAGCAGTCCGGGACTAGCGGAGACTGTGGAGAAGGCAGATACGCAGTATTTT.

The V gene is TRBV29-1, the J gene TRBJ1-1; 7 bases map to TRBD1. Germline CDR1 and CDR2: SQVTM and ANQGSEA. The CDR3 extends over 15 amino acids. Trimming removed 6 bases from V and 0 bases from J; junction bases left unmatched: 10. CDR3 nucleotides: TGCAGCGTCGACAGGGAAAGCTGGATGAACACTGAAGCTTTCTTT. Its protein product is CSVDRESWMNTEAFF. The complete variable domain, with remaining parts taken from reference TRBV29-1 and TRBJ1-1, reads SAVISQKPSRDICQRGTSLTIQCQVDSQVTMMFWYRQQPGQSLTLIATANQGSEATYESGFVIDKFPISRPNLTFSTLTVSNMSPEDSSIYLCSVDRESWMNTEAFFGQGTRLTVV.

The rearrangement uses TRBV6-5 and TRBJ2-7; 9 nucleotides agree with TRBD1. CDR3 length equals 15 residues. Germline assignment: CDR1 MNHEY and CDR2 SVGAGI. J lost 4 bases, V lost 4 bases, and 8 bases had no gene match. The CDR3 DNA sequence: TGTGCCAGCAGTTTCACCGGGACAGGGATTTACGAGCAGTACTTC. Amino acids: CASSFTGTGIYEQYF.

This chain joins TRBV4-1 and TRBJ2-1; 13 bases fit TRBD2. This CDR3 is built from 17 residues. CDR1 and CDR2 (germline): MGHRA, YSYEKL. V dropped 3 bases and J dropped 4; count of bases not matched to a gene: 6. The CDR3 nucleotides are TGCGCCAGCAGCCACGATGGGACTAGCGGGGTGTACAATGAGCAGTTCTTC. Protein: CASSHDGTSGVYNEQFF.

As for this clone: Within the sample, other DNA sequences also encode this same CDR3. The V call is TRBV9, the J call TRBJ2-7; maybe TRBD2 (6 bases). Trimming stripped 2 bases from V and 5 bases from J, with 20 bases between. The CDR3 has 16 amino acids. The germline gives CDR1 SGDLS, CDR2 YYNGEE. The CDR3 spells CASSVGGPSKPHEQYF. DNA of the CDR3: TGTGCCAGCAGCGTCGGGGGACCATCGAAGCCCCACGAGCAGTACTTC.

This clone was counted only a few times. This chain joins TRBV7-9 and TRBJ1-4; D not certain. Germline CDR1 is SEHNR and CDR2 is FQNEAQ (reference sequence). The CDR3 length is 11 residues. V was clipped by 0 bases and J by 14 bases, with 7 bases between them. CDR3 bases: TGTGCCAGCAGCTTAGCAGGGAGGCTGTTTTTT. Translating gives CASSLAGRLFF.

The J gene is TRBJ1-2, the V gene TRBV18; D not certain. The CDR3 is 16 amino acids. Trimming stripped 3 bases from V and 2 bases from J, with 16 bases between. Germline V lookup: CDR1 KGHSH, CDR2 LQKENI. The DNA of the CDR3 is TGTGCCAGCTCACCTTTTCGGGAAGGAGCCAACTATGGCTACACCTTC. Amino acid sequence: CASSPFREGANYGYTF.

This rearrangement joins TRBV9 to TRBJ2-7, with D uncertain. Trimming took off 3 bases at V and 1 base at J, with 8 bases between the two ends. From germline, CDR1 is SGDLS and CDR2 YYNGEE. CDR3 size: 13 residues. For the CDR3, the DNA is TGTGCCAGCAGCGCCGTGTATTCCTACGAGCAGTACTTC. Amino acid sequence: CASSAVYSYEQYF.

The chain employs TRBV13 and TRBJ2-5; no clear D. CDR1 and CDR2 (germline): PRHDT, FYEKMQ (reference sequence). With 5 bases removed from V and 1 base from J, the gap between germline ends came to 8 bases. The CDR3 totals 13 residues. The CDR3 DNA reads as TGTGCCAGCAGCCCCTCCCTCCAAGAGACCCAGTACTTC. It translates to CASSPSLQETQYF.

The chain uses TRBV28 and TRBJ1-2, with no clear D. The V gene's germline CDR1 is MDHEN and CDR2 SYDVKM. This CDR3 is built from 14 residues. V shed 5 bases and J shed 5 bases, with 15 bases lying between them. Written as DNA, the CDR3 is TGTGCCAGCAGTCCAAGGGTCCCTTTTTATGGCTACACCTTC. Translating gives CASSPRVPFYGYTF.

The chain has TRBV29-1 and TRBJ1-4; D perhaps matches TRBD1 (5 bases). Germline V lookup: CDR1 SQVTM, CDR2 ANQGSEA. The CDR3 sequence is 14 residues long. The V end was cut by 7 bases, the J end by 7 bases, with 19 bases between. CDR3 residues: CSAASGGAGEKLFF. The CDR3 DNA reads TGCAGCGCCGCCAGCGGGGGAGCGGGTGAAAAACTGTTTTTT.

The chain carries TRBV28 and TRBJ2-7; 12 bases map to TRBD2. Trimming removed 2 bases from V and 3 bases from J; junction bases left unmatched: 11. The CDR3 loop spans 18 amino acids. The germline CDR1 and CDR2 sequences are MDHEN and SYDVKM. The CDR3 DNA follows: TGTGCCAGCAGTTTAGTTCGCCTAGCGGGAGGGCAAGACTACGAGCAGTACTTC. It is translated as CASSLVRLAGGQDYEQYF.

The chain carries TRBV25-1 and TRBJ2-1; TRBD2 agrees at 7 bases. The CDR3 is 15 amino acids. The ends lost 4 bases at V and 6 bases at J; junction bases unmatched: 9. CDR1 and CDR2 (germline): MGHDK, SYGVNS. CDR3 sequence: CASSAMGVAGNEQFF. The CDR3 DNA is TGTGCCAGCAGTGCCATGGGGGTAGCGGGCAATGAGCAGTTCTTC.